The 13 T cell receptor beta chains given below trace back to one sample, sequenced in a study of T cells in Graves' hyperthyroidism and ophthalmopathy. Regions amplified from RNA transcripts were the TCR beta CDR3 regions. The HTBI primer set was used in a first-round RT-PCR of the TCR CDR3. TCRdb independently ran MiXCR on the multiplex PCR reads; one entry per CDR3 protein. This repertoire shows some 460,000 distinct CDR3 sequences, 15% to 19% found once; its top ten account for approximately 14%. Sequencing was performed on blood. The receptor set was obtained from a woman younger than 30 with Graves' hyperthyroidism.

This clonotype was detected many times. The genes are TRBV5-1 and TRBJ1-2; weak D call: TRBD1 (5 bases). Per germline, CDR1 SGHRS and CDR2 YFSETQ. CDR3 length: 12 amino acids. V was cut by 0 bases and J by 6 bases, with 6 bases left in between. The CDR3 coding sequence is TGCGCCAGCAGCTTGGAGGGGCATGGCTACACCTTC. This encodes CASSLEGHGYTF.

This clonotype was detected ten times or more. The rearrangement joins TRBV12-3 or TRBV12-4 to TRBJ1-6; TRBD1 aligns across 7 bases. The CDR3 length is 14 residues. Trimming at V came to 5 bases and at J to 8 bases, leaving 6 bases not matched to a gene. CDR3 nucleotides: TGTGCCAGCAGTCAAACAGGGGTTTATTCACCCCTCCACTTT. This encodes CASSQTGVYSPLHF.

With regard to this clonotype: A clone one base away is much larger, so this may be a read error. The rearrangement uses TRBV20-1 and TRBJ2-7; D gene unclear. Per germline, CDR1 DFQATT and CDR2 SNEGSKA (reference sequence). The CDR3 is made up of 13 amino acids. The CDR3 region is CGACEASSYEQYF. The CDR3 DNA reads TGCGGTGCTTGCGAGGCGAGCTCCTACGAGCAGTACTTC.

On this clonotype itself: One junction end disagrees with the germline gene, perhaps due to a read error. The chain is built from TRBV27 and TRBJ2-7; the D gene could be TRBD1 or TRBD2 (5 bases each). Germline lookup yields CDR1 MNHEY and CDR2 SMNVEV (reference sequence). The CDR3 runs to 13 residues. The CDR3 protein is CGSSSGTPYEQYF. In nucleotides, the CDR3 is TGTGGCAGCAGTTCCGGGACGCCCTACGAGCAGTACTTC.

In its sample, this clonotype was seen many times. The gene calls are TRBV20-1 and TRBJ2-7, with 7 positions matching TRBD2. The CDR3 consists of 14 residues. CDR1 is DFQATT and CDR2 is SNEGSKA in the germline V gene (reference sequence). V was pared by 5 bases and J by 1 base, with 8 bases of the junction left unmatched. DNA for the CDR3: TGCAGTGCTCCACCACTAGCGAAATCCTACGAGCAGTACTTC. Protein: CSAPPLAKSYEQYF.

This clonotype was seen ten or more times. The V and J genes are TRBV4-1 and TRBJ2-1, with 7 bases identical to TRBD2. Germline CDR1 reads MGHRA; CDR2 reads YSYEKL. Germline trimming cut 7 bases from V and 8 bases from J; bases unmatched to any gene: 5. The CDR3 loop spans 12 amino acids. CDR3: CASTGGGDEQFF. The CDR3 DNA follows: TGCGCCAGCACCGGGGGAGGGGATGAGCAGTTCTTC.

This clonotype was observed at least ten times. The chain is built from TRBV12-3 or TRBV12-4 and TRBJ2-1; either TRBD1 or TRBD2 may fit D (6 bases each). Deletions cut 3 bases from V and 10 bases from J, with 13 bases between. This CDR3 is built from 13 residues. CDR3 region: CASSLYRAGEQFF. CDR3 nucleotides: TGTGCCAGCAGTTTGTACAGGGCGGGAGAGCAGTTCTTC.

This clonotype was seen many times. The genes are TRBV27 and TRBJ1-5; TRBD1 agrees at 7 bases. CDR1 and CDR2 (germline): MNHEY, SMNVEV (reference sequence). Losses at the gene ends were 1 base for V and 6 bases for J; bases not matched to a gene: 6. This CDR3 region has 15 residues. The CDR3 sequence: CASSLFKGAGQPQHF. The CDR3 DNA is TGTGCCAGCAGTTTATTCAAGGGGGCCGGTCAGCCCCAGCATTTT.

This clonotype is termed medium-sized. The chain links TRBV6-5 to TRBJ1-6, with D possibly being TRBD1 (6 bases). Germline CDR1 is MNHEY and CDR2 is SVGAGI. V was trimmed by 0 bases and J by 0 bases, leaving 12 bases between them. The CDR3 is 18 residues long. The CDR3 reads CASSYSRQVPSYNSPLHF. In nucleotides, the CDR3 is TGTGCCAGCAGTTACTCGCGACAGGTGCCCTCCTATAATTCACCCCTCCACTTT.

In this sample, this clonotype turned up a few times. V gene TRBV3-1 combines with J gene TRBJ1-6, with D perhaps matching TRBD1 (6 bases). V lost 0 bases to trimming and J lost 6 bases, with 12 bases between them. Germline V gene data show CDR1 as LGHDT and CDR2 as YNNKEL (reference sequence). The CDR3 sequence is 16 residues long. The CDR3 spells CASSQEGWGLNSPLHF. In DNA, the CDR3 is TGTGCCAGCAGCCAAGAGGGGTGGGGGCTTAATTCACCCCTCCACTTT.

The chain couples TRBV29-1 to TRBJ1-2; D gene unclear. Deletions cut 1 base from V and 2 bases from J, with 8 bases between. Germline CDR1 reads SQVTM; CDR2 reads ANQGSEA. The CDR3 has 13 amino acids. CDR3 nucleotide sequence: TGCAGCGTTGAAGTTTATAGAAACTATGGCTACACCTTC. Protein: CSVEVYRNYGYTF.

This clonotype has a handful of counts. This sequence joins TRBV20-1 and TRBJ1-2, with D possibly TRBD1 on 6 matching bases. This CDR3 comprises 10 residues. The V end lost 6 bases, the J end lost 14 bases, and 16 bases lay between the germline ends. Germline values: CDR1 DFQATT, CDR2 SNEGSKA (reference sequence). The CDR3 DNA reads as TGCAGTGCCGCGAGCACAGGGATAACCTTC. Translating gives CSAASTGITF.

In its sample, this clonotype was seen many times. The chain employs TRBV28 and TRBJ2-1, with D perhaps TRBD2 (6 bases). This CDR3 is built from 14 residues. Germline V gives CDR1 MDHEN, CDR2 SYDVKM. Trimming left V 2 bases short and J 9 bases short, with 14 bases between. The CDR3 here is CASSLVRERGEQFF. CDR3 nucleotides: TGTGCCAGCAGTTTAGTACGGGAGAGAGGTGAGCAGTTCTTC.